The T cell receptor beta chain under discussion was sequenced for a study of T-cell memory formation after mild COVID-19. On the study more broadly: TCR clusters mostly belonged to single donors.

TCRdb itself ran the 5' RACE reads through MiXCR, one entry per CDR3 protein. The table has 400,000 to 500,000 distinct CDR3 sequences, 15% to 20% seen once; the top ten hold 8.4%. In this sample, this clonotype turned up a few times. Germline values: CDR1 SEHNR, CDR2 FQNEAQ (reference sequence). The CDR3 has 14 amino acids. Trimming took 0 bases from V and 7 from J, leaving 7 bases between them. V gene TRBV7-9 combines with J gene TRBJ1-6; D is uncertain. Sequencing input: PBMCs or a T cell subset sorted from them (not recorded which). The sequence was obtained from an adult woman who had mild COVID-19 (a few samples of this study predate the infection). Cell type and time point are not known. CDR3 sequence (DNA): TGTGCCAGCAGCTTAGCAGTCAGCAATTCACCCCTCCACTTT. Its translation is CASSLAVSNSPLHF.